The 19 T cell receptor beta chains reported below all come from one sample, sequenced in a study of beta chain features in type 1 diabetes. Sequencing targeted expressed TCRB transcripts, as all isolated RNA had been reverse transcribed. Repertoires were generated with immunoSEQ multiplex PCR, while TCRdb's copy carries only in-frame clones and drops some. Among about 620,000 clones listed, 15% to 19% were seen once. The sample consisted of naive CD4+ T cells from blood. Receptors originate from a man younger than 30 in good health.

The chain is built from TRBV7-9 and TRBJ2-7, with D uncertain. CDR3 length: 12 residues. Trimming pared 8 bases from V and 2 bases from J, leaving 10 bases between. Germline loops: CDR1 SEHNR, CDR2 FQNEAQ (reference sequence). The CDR3 region has the DNA TGTGCCAGCCACGGTCTTACCTACGAGCAGTACTTC. It specifies CASHGLTYEQYF.

This clone has more than one count but fewer than ten. This sequence joins TRBV7-9 and TRBJ2-4, with 8 bases lining up with TRBD1. The V and J ends lost 2 bases and 3 bases, in that order; junction bases with no gene match: 0. The CDR3 contains 14 residues. CDR1 and CDR2 (germline): SEHNR, FQNEAQ (reference sequence). The CDR3 loop reads CASSLTGGKNIQYF. The CDR3 DNA is TGTGCCAGCAGCTTAACAGGGGGCAAAAACATTCAGTACTTC.

The rearrangement joins TRBV5-5 to TRBJ2-3; D gene ambiguous. Trimming pared 3 bases from V and 2 bases from J, leaving 10 bases between. This CDR3 has 14 amino acids. The germline CDR1 and CDR2 sequences are SGHKS and YYEKEE (reference sequence). The CDR3 coding sequence is TGTGCCAGCAGCTCCCAGCCTATCACAGATACGCAGTATTTT. This translates into CASSSQPITDTQYF.

The CDR3 protein is CASSYRRQPSGNTIYF. DNA of the CDR3: TGTGCCAGCAGTTACCGTAGACAGCCCTCTGGAAACACCATATATTTT. V and J are TRBV6-5 and TRBJ1-3; D is perhaps TRBD1 (5 bases). Germline V gene sequence: CDR1 MNHEY, CDR2 SVGAGI. The CDR3 contains 16 residues. V shed 2 bases and J shed 0 bases, with 11 bases lying between them.

This clone was picked up one time. The chain carries TRBV6-5 and TRBJ2-5; D is perhaps TRBD1 (6 bases). Germline-derived CDR1 and CDR2 are MNHEY and SVGAGI. Trimming took off 8 bases at V and 6 bases at J, with 22 bases between the two ends. The CDR3 contains 15 residues. CDR3 protein: CASGPDRQLLKTQYF. In DNA, the CDR3 is TGTGCCAGCGGGCCGGACAGACAGCTGTTGAAGACCCAGTACTTC.

V gene TRBV6-5 combines with J gene TRBJ2-6; D perhaps matches TRBD2 (5 bases). Deletions cut 6 bases from V and 2 bases from J, with 11 bases between. CDR1 MNHEY and CDR2 SVGAGI come from the germline V gene. The CDR3 consists of 15 residues. The CDR3 DNA reads as TGTGCCAGCAGCCGTGGAGGTACTGGGGCCAACGTCCTGACTTTC. As protein: CASSRGGTGANVLTF.

This clone was counted a few times. The genes are TRBV18 and TRBJ2-2; possible D gene TRBD1, 6 bases. Germline values: CDR1 KGHSH, CDR2 LQKENI. V was shortened by 7 bases and J by 6 bases, with 15 bases between the two germline ends. This CDR3 has 14 amino acids. The CDR3: CASFSGQEAGELFF. The CDR3 DNA sequence: TGTGCCAGCTTCTCGGGACAAGAAGCCGGGGAGCTGTTTTTT. The full variable domain, in which reference TRBV18 and TRBJ2-2 provide the parts outside the CDR3, is NAGVMQNPRHLVRRRGQEARLRCSPMKGHSHVYWYRQLPEEGLKFMVYLQKENIIDESGMPKERFSAEFPKEGPSILRIQQVVRGDSAAYFCASFSGQEAGELFFGEGSRLTVL.

This clone was detected a few times. This chain uses TRBV29-1 with TRBJ1-2; 10 nucleotides align to TRBD1. Per germline, CDR1 SQVTM and CDR2 ANQGSEA. Trimming removed 6 bases from V and 5 bases from J; junction bases left unmatched: 3. The CDR3 contains 12 residues. The CDR3 sequence: CSVGTGEYGYTF. CDR3 in DNA: TGCAGCGTGGGGACAGGGGAGTATGGCTACACCTTC.

This clone was seen a handful of times. The chain employs TRBV5-6 and TRBJ2-7, with D perhaps TRBD1 (6 bases). The CDR3 is 15 residues long. V was shortened by 4 bases and J by 1 base, with 15 bases between the two germline ends. Looked up from germline, CDR1 is SGHDT and CDR2 is YYEEEE. The CDR3 DNA sequence: TGTGCCAGCAGCCTACACCAGGGGCGGTCCTACGAGCAGTACTTC. It yields the protein CASSLHQGRSYEQYF. Looking up the rest from reference TRBV5-6 and TRBJ2-7 gives the full variable domain: DAGVTQSPTHLIKTRGQQVTLRCSPKSGHDTVSWYQQALGQGPQFIFQYYEEEERQRGNFPDRFSGHQFPNYSSELNVNALLLGDSALYLCASSLHQGRSYEQYFGPGTRLTVT.

A few counts support this clone. This rearrangement joins TRBV7-9 to TRBJ2-5, with 11 bases fitting TRBD2. Germline CDR1 reads SEHNR; CDR2 reads FQNEAQ (reference sequence). There are 15 residues in the CDR3. V trimming: 6 bases; J trimming: 5 bases; junction bases outside the gene matches: 8. The CDR3 here is CASSYGTSGGETQYF. DNA of the CDR3: TGTGCCAGCAGTTATGGGACTAGCGGTGGCGAGACCCAGTACTTC.

This sequence joins TRBV10-3 and TRBJ1-2, with 11 bases that match TRBD1. V lost 9 bases and J lost 7; bases outside the gene matches: 10. The CDR3 has 14 residues. CDR1 and CDR2 (germline): ENHRY, SYGVKD. This CDR3 is CAISNSGQGGGYTF. The CDR3 region has the DNA TGTGCCATTAGTAATTCGGGACAGGGGGGTGGCTACACCTTC.

This clone was seen many times. This chain connects TRBV7-9 to TRBJ2-1, with D possibly TRBD2 on 5 matching bases. V lost 0 bases and J lost 8, with 11 bases in between. The length of the CDR3 is 14 residues. CDR1 is SEHNR and CDR2 is FQNEAQ in the germline V gene (reference sequence). The CDR3 loop reads CASSLAAASDEQFF. DNA of the CDR3: TGTGCCAGCAGCTTAGCAGCGGCGTCGGATGAGCAGTTCTTC.

CDR3 sequence (DNA): TGTGCCAGCAGCCCCGGGACTCCCGACCGAGAGACCCAGTACTTC. Its protein product is CASSPGTPDRETQYF. The chain carries TRBV4-2 and TRBJ2-5; D may be TRBD2 (6 bases). This CDR3 is 15 amino acids long. V lost 4 bases to trimming and J lost 4 bases, with 16 bases between them. Germline CDR1 LGHNA, CDR2 YNFKEQ.

This clone has just a few counts. The V and J genes are TRBV5-1 and TRBJ2-1; D is unclear. CDR1 is SGHRS and CDR2 is YFSETQ in the germline V gene. There are 14 residues in the CDR3. V was trimmed by 0 bases and J by 5 bases, leaving 9 bases between them. CDR3 coding DNA: TGCGCCAGCAGCTTGGACCGGGCCAACAATGAGCAGTTCTTC. As protein: CASSLDRANNEQFF.

This clone was observed a few times. The V gene is TRBV28, the J gene TRBJ2-3; 9 bases align to TRBD1. Germline trimming cut 5 bases from V and 7 bases from J; bases unmatched to any gene: 4. The CDR3 loop spans 13 amino acids. Germline CDR1 MDHEN, CDR2 SYDVKM. This chain's CDR3 is CASSPQGAYTQYF. CDR3 nucleotide sequence: TGTGCCAGCAGTCCACAGGGGGCATATACGCAGTATTTT.

The chain recombines TRBV28 with TRBJ2-5; D not resolved. CDR3 length equals 12 residues. The V and J ends lost 2 bases and 5 bases respectively, with 6 bases between them. The V gene's germline CDR1 is MDHEN and CDR2 SYDVKM. The CDR3 protein is CASSLIQETQYF. The CDR3 DNA sequence: TGTGCCAGCAGTTTAATCCAGGAGACCCAGTACTTC.

This sequence joins TRBV6-1 and TRBJ1-2; D not certain. Trimming pared 1 base from V and 4 bases from J, leaving 13 bases between. This CDR3 contains 15 residues. Germline CDR1 reads MNHNS; CDR2 reads SASEGT. The CDR3 reads CASSEVGRQFYGYTF. CDR3 nucleotide sequence: TGTGCCAGCAGTGAAGTGGGTCGACAATTCTATGGCTACACCTTC.

This chain links TRBV29-1 with TRBJ2-5; no clear D. In germline, CDR1 is SQVTM, CDR2 ANQGSEA. The CDR3 is 12 residues long. V lost 8 bases, J lost 3 bases, and 13 bases lay in between. In nucleotides, the CDR3 is TGCAGCTTCGCGCCCCTGAAAGAGACCCAGTACTTC. Residues: CSFAPLKETQYF.

This chain connects TRBV5-4 to TRBJ1-1; 7 nucleotides line up with TRBD1. The germline V gene encodes CDR1 SGHNT and CDR2 YYREEE (reference sequence). The length of the CDR3 is 14 residues. V trimming: 3 bases; J trimming: 3 bases; junction bases outside the gene matches: 5. CDR3 bases: TGTGCCAGCAGCTACAGGGACAGAGACACTGAAGCTTTCTTT. This encodes CASSYRDRDTEAFF. Filled out from reference TRBV5-4 and TRBJ1-1, the complete variable domain reads ETGVTQSPTHLIKTRGQQVTLRCSSQSGHNTVSWYQQALGQGPQFIFQYYREEENGRGNFPPRFSGLQFPNYSSELNVNALELDDSALYLCASSYRDRDTEAFFGQGTRLTVV.